This T cell receptor (beta chain) stems from a study of blood T cells in healthy people across ages. CDR3 length: 16 residues. Trimming removed 1 base at V and 6 bases at J, with 16 bases between. Germline values: CDR1 DFQATT, CDR2 SNEGSKA (reference sequence). Of note for this clonotype: Its specificity is unknown.

Primed by a sample-barcoded 5' primer and a J-beta primer mix, a second PCR proceeded for about 6 to 12 cycles. TCRdb analysed the 5' RACE reads with MiXCR anew, one entry per CDR3 protein. The sample holds about 600,000 distinct CDR3 sequences, 40% to 50% seen once. Findings and limits, study-wide: Calculation of diversity from one million T cells yielded estimates considered to be underestimates.

The rearrangement uses TRBV20-1 and TRBJ1-6; no firm D call. The TCR comes from a man of 80 years or more in good health. The specimen sequenced was blood. CDR3 region: CSARGSGLASNSPLHF. The CDR3 DNA sequence: TGCAGTGCTAGAGGTTCAGGCCTCGCGAGTAATTCACCCCTCCACTTT.